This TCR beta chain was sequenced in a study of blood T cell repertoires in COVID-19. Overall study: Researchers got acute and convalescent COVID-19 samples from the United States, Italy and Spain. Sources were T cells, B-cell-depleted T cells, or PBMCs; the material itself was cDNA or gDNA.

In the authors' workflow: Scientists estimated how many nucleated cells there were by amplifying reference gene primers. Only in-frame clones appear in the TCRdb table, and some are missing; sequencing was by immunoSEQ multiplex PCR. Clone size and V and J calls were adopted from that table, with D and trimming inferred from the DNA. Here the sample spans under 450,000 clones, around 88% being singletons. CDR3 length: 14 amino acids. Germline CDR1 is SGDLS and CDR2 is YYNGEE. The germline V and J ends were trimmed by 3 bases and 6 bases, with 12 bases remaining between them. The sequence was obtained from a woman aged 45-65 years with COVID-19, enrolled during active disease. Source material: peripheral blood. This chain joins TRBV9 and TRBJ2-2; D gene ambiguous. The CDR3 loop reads CASSAGDWAGELFF. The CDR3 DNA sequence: TGTGCCAGCAGCGCAGGCGATTGGGCCGGGGAGCTGTTTTTT.